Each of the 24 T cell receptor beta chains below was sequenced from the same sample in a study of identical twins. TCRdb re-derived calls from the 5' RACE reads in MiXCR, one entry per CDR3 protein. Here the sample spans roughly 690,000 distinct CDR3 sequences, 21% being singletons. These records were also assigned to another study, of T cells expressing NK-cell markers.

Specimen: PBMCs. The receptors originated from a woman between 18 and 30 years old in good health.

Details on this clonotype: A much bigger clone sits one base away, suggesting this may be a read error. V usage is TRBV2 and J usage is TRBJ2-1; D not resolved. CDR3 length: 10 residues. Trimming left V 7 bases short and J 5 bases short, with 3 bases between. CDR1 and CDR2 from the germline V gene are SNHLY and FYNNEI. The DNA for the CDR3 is TGTGCCAGCAACGACAATGAGCAGTTCTTC. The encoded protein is CASNDNEQFF.

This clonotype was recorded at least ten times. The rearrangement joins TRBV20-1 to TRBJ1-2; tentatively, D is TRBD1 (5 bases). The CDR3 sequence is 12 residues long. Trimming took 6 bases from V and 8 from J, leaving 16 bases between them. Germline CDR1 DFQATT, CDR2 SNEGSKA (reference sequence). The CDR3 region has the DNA TGCAGTGCGACCCAGGGAGGAGGCGGCTACACCTTC. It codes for CSATQGGGGYTF.

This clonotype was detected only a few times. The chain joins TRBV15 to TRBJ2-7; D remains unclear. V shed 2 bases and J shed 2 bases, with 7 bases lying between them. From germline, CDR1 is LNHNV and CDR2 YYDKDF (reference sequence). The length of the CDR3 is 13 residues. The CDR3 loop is CATSRQPTYEQYF. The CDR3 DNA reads TGTGCCACCAGCAGACAGCCTACCTACGAGCAGTACTTC. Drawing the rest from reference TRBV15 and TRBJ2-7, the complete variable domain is DAMVIQNPRYQVTQFGKPVTLSCSQTLNHNVMYWYQQKSSQAPKLLFHYYDKDFNNEADTPDNFQSRRPNTSFCFLDIRSPGLGDTAMYLCATSRQPTYEQYFGPGTRLTVT.

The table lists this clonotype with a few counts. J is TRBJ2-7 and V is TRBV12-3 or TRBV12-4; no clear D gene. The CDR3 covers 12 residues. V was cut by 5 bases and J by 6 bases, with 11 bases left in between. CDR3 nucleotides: TGTGCCAGCAGTCTTAGAACAGCCGAGCAGTACTTC. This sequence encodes CASSLRTAEQYF.

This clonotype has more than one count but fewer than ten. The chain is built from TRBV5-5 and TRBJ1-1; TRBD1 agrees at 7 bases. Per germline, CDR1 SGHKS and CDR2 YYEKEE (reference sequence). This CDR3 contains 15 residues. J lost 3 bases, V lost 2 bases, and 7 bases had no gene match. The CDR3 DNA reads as TGTGCCAGCAGCTTCTCAGGGGGACTCGACACTGAAGCTTTCTTT. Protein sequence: CASSFSGGLDTEAFF.

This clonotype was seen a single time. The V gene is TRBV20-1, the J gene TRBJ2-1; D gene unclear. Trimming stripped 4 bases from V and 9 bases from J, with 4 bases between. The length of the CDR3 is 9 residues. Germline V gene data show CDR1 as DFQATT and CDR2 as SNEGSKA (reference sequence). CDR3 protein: CSANIEQFF. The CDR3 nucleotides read TGCAGTGCTAATATTGAGCAGTTCTTC.

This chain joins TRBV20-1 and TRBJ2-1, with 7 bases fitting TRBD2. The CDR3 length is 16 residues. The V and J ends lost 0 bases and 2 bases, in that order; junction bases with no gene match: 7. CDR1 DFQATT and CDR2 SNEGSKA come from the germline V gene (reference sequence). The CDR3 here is CSARDLGGGTYNEQFF. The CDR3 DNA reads TGCAGTGCTAGAGATCTTGGGGGGGGTACCTACAATGAGCAGTTCTTC.

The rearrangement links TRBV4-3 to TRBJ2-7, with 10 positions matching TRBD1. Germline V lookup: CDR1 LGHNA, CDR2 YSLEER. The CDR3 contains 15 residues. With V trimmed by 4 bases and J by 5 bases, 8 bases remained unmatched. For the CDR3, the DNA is TGCGCCAGCAGCCCCCTAGGCGGGACAGGGGACGAGCAGTACTTC. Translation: CASSPLGGTGDEQYF.

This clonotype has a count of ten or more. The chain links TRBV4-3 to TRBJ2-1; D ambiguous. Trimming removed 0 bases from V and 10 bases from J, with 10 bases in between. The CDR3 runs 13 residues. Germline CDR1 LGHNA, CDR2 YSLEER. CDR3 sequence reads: CASSQDVGLEQFF. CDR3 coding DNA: TGCGCCAGCAGCCAAGACGTGGGATTGGAGCAGTTCTTC.

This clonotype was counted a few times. CDR3 loop: CSARSFRGGAYEQYF. The CDR3 nucleotides are TGCAGTGCTAGATCATTTAGAGGCGGGGCATACGAGCAGTACTTC. This chain links TRBV20-1 with TRBJ2-7; a possible D gene is TRBD2 (6 bases). The germline gives CDR1 DFQATT, CDR2 SNEGSKA (reference sequence). V gave up 2 bases and J gave up 4 bases, with 18 bases separating them. This CDR3 has 15 residues.

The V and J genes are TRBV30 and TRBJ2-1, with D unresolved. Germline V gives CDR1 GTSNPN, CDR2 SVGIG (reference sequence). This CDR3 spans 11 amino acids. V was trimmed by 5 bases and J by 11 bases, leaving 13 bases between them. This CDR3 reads CAWALGMQQFF. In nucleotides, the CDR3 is TGTGCCTGGGCCCTAGGGATGCAGCAGTTCTTC.

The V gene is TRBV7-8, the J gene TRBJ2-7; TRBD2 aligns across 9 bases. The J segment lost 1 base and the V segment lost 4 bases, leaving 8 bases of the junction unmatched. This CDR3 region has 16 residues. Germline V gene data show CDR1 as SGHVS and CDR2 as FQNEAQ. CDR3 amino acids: CASSSFGTSNSYEQYF. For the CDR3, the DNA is TGTGCCAGCAGCTCGTTTGGGACTAGCAATTCCTACGAGCAGTACTTC.

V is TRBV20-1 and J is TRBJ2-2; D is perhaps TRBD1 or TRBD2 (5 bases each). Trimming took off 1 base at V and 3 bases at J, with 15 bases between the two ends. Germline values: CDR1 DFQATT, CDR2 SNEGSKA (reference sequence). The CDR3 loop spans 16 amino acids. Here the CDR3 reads CSARGERDRHTGELFF. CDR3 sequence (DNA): TGCAGTGCTAGAGGGGAAAGGGACCGTCACACCGGGGAGCTGTTTTTT.

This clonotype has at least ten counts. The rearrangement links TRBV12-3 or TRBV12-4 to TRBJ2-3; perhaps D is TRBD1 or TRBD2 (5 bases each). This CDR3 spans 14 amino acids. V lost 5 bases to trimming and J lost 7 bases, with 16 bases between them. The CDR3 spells CASSLGAGFYTQYF. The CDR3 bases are TGTGCCAGCAGTCTAGGGGCGGGTTTTTATACGCAGTATTTT.

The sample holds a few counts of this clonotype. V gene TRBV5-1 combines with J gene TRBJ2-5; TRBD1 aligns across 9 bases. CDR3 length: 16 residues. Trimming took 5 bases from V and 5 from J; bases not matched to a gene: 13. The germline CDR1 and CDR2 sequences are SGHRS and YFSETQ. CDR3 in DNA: TGCGCCAGCAGTTATCCCTGGGACAGGGTTGGGGAGACCCAGTACTTC. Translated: CASSYPWDRVGETQYF.

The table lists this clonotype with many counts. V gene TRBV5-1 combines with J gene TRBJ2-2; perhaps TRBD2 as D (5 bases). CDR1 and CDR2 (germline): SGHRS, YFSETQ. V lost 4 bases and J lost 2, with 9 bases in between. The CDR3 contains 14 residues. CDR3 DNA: TGCGCCAGCAGCATGACTATTAACACCGGGGAGCTGTTTTTT. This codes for CASSMTINTGELFF.

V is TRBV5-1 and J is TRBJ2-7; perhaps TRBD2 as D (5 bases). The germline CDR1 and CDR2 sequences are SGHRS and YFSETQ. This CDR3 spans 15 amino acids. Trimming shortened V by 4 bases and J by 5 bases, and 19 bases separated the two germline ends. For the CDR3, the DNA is TGCGCCAGCAGCAGCTCCGGGAATCCTAAGGACGAGCAGTACTTC. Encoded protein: CASSSSGNPKDEQYF.

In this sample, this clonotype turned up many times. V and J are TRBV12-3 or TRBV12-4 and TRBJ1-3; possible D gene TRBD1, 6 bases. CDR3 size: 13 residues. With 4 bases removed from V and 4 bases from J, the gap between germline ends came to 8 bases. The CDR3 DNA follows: TGTGCCAGCAGTTGGACAGACGGAAACACCATATATTTT. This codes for CASSWTDGNTIYF.

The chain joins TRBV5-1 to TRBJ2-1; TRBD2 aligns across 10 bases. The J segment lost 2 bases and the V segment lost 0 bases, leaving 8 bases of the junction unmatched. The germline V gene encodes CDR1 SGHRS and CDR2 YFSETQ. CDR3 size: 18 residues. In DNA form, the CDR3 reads TGCGCCAGCAGCTTGGTTCTAGCGGGAGTTGGGACCTACAATGAGCAGTTCTTC. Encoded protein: CASSLVLAGVGTYNEQFF.

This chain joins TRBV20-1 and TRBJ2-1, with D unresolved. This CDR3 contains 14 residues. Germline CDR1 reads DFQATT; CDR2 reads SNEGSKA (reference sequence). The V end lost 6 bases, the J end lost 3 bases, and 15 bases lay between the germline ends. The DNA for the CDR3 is TGCAGTGCCCCCACGGTCCAGAACTACAATGAGCAGTTCTTC. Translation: CSAPTVQNYNEQFF.

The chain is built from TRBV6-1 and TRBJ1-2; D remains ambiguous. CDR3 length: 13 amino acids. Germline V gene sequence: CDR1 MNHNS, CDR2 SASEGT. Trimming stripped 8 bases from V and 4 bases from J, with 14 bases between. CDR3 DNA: TGTGCCAGCTCCCTGGGAAGGTTCTATGGCTACACCTTC. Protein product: CASSLGRFYGYTF.

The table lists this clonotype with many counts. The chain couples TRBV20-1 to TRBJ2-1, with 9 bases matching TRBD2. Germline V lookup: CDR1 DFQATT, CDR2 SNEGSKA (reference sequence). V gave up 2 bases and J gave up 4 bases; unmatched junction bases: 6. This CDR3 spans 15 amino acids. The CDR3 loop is CSARTIAGEYNEQFF. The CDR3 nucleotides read TGCAGTGCTAGAACGATAGCGGGGGAGTACAATGAGCAGTTCTTC.

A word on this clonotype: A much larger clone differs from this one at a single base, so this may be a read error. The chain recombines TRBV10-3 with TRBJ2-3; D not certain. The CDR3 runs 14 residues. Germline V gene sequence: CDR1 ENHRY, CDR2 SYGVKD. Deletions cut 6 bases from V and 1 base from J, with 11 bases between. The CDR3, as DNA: TGTGCCATCAGAGTGAACCTTGGCACAGATACGCAGTATTTT. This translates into CAIRVNLGTDTQYF.

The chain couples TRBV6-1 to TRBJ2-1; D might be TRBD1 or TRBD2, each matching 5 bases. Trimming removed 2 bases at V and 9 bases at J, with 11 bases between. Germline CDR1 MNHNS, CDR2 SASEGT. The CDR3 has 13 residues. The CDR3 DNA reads TGTGCCAGCAGTGAAACGGGGCTCGGTGAGCAGTTCTTC. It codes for CASSETGLGEQFF.